The 30 T cell receptor beta chains below come from one sample, sequenced in a study of T cells in women clearing cervical HPV infection. Sequencing was performed with immunoSEQ multiplex PCR; in TCRdb, only in-frame clones are kept and a portion is missing. The table for this sample gives some 43,000 clones. The sequenced sample consisted of blood buffy coat. These receptors were taken from a woman aged 18 to 75 with a cervical HPV16 infection that either progressed to CIN3+ or cleared (not recorded which).

Of note for this clone: The CDR3 is cut off 3 residues early in the read; its end comes from the germline J gene. This rearrangement joins TRBV5-1 to TRBJ2-3; 8 bases line up with TRBD2. The CDR3 runs 15 residues. Per germline, CDR1 SGHRS and CDR2 YFSETQ. With 1 base clipped from V and 4 bases from J, the junction kept 5 bases outside the gene matches. Partial CDR3 DNA: TGCGCCAGCAGCTTGAGGGGACTAGAGGCAGATACG. Residues: CASSLRGLEADT. The complete CDR3 sequence is CASSLRGLEADTQYF.

CDR3 DNA (partial): TGTGCCAGCAGTGAATCAGGGGACTATGGC. Translation: CASSESGDYG. The whole CDR3 sequence reads CASSESGDYGYTF. The V gene is TRBV2, the J gene TRBJ1-2, with a tentative D call TRBD1 (6 bases). The read stops 3 residues short of the end of the CDR3; the missing end is completed from the germline J gene. V lost 2 bases, J lost 3 bases, and 7 bases lay in between. CDR3 length: 13 amino acids. Germline V gene lookup returns CDR1 SNHLY and CDR2 FYNNEI. Variable domain in full (rest from reference TRBV2 and TRBJ1-2): EPEVTQTPSHQVTQMGQEVILRCVPISNHLYFYWYRQILGQKVEFLVSFYNNEISEKSEIFDDQFSVERPDGSNFTLKIRSTKLEDSAMYFCASSESGDYGYTFGSGTRLTVV.

Notes on this clone: The CDR3 extends 3 residues past the end of the read, so its final part is completed from the germline J gene. The chain links TRBV20-1 to TRBJ1-5; D perhaps matches TRBD1 (6 bases). The V end lost 3 bases, the J end lost 4 bases, and 13 bases lay between the germline ends. The CDR3 loop spans 14 amino acids. Germline CDR1 reads DFQATT; CDR2 reads SNEGSKA (reference sequence). CDR3 bases read: TGCAGTGCTAGCATACAGGGTAGGAATCAGCCC. Residues: CSASIQGRNQP. The CDR3 in its entirety is CSASIQGRNQPQHF.

To note about this clone: The read terminates 3 residues before the CDR3 end, so the remaining end is supplied by the germline J gene. The chain employs TRBV5-1 and TRBJ2-1; the match to TRBD2 covers 7 bases. The CDR3 spans 16 residues. Germline V lookup: CDR1 SGHRS, CDR2 YFSETQ. V lost 4 bases to trimming and J lost 1 base; unmatched junction nucleotides: 8. The CDR3 sequence is CASSPQFGGSYNEQFF. Incomplete CDR3 DNA: TGCGCCAGCAGCCCGCAATTCGGGGGGTCCTACAATGAG.

Details on this clone: The CDR3 end is not reached by the read, which stops 3 residues before it; the germline J gene fills it in. The chain couples TRBV12-3 or TRBV12-4 to TRBJ2-7, with TRBD1 as a possible D gene (5 bases). This CDR3 region has 14 residues. The germline V and J ends were trimmed by 6 bases and 3 bases, with 15 bases remaining between them. CDR3 DNA (partial): TGTGCCAGCAGCGACGGGCAGGGTCTCTACGAG. Translating it yields CASSDGQGLYE. The whole CDR3 is CASSDGQGLYEQYF.

A remark on this clone: The CDR3 end is not reached by the read, which stops 3 residues before it; the germline J gene fills it in. V and J are TRBV6-2 or TRBV6-3 and TRBJ1-2; 10 bases fit TRBD1. CDR3 length: 13 amino acids. Per germline, CDR1 MNHEY and CDR2 SVGEGT. The CDR3 loop reads CASSRQGAGGYTF. The part of the CDR3 DNA that was read is TGTGCCAGCAGTCGACAGGGGGCAGGGGGC.

Comment on this clone: The CDR3 end falls 3 residues outside the read, so it is completed with the germline J gene. V and J are TRBV2 and TRBJ1-5; D is perhaps TRBD1 (5 bases). CDR3 size: 14 residues. Trimming stripped 3 bases from V and 2 bases from J, with 8 bases between. The V gene's germline CDR1 is SNHLY and CDR2 FYNNEI. CDR3 residues: CASSDGGGNQPQHF. The covered CDR3 bases are TGTGCCAGCAGTGACGGGGGTGGCAATCAGCCC.

A note on this clone: Read sequence stops 3 residues before the CDR3 end, and the germline J gene provides the missing end. This sequence joins TRBV18 and TRBJ2-3; 8 bases map to TRBD1. CDR1 and CDR2 from the germline V gene are KGHSH and LQKENI. The CDR3 is 14 amino acids. The CDR3 here is CASSPGTGWQPQYF. Incomplete CDR3 DNA: TGTGCCAGCTCACCAGGGACAGGATGGCAGCCG.

In regard to this clone: The CDR3 end falls 3 residues outside the read, so it is completed with the germline J gene. This sequence joins TRBV5-6 and TRBJ1-1, with TRBD1 matching over 10 bases. V shed 4 bases, J shed 4 bases, and the junction held 7 bases outside the gene matches. From germline, CDR1 is SGHDT and CDR2 YYEEEE. This CDR3 is built from 15 residues. CDR3 DNA (partial): TGTGCCAGCAGCGGGGGGACAGGGGTGAGCACTGAA. It is translated as CASSGGTGVSTE. The CDR3 in full is CASSGGTGVSTEAFF.

To note about this clone: The CDR3 end falls 3 residues outside the read, so it is completed with the germline J gene. This chain links TRBV27 with TRBJ2-1, with a tentative D call TRBD2 (7 bases). Per germline, CDR1 MNHEY and CDR2 SMNVEV (reference sequence). The length of the CDR3 is 16 residues. V was cut by 2 bases and J by 2 bases, with 13 bases left in between. CDR3 sequence: CASSLLGGAAYNEQFF. CDR3 DNA, as far as it was read: TGTGCCAGCAGTTTACTAGGGGGGGCCGCCTACAATGAG.

Points on this clone: The read is 3 residues too short to cover the CDR3 end, so that end is filled in from the germline J gene. The J gene is TRBJ2-1, the V gene TRBV7-3; TRBD2 agrees at 8 bases. Per the germline V gene, CDR1 is SGHTA and CDR2 is FQGTGA. The trim removed 1 base at V and 5 bases at J, leaving 4 bases unmatched. The length of the CDR3 is 15 residues. CDR3 bases read: TGTGCCAGCAGCTTAAAGCTAGCGGGCCACAATGAG. This sequence encodes CASSLKLAGHNE. The CDR3 as a whole reads CASSLKLAGHNEQFF.

This CDR3 is CASSLGLAEYNEQFF. The part of the CDR3 DNA that was read is TGTGCCAGCAGCTTAGGGCTAGCGGAGTACAATGAG. The chain employs TRBV7-9 and TRBJ2-1, with TRBD2 identical over 7 bases. Coverage ceases 3 residues before the CDR3 finishes, and the germline J gene fills in the end. Germline V gene sequence: CDR1 SEHNR, CDR2 FQNEAQ (reference sequence). The CDR3 contains 15 residues. V gave up 1 base and J gave up 4 bases; unmatched junction bases: 4.

Points on this clone: Read data end 3 residues before the CDR3 end; the end is taken from the germline J gene. The chain couples TRBV5-5 to TRBJ2-5; D possibly corresponds to TRBD1 (5 bases). Germline CDR1 reads SGHKS; CDR2 reads YYEKEE (reference sequence). Trimming left V 1 base short and J 7 bases short, with 14 bases between. The CDR3 extends over 14 amino acids. The part of the CDR3 DNA that was read is TGTGCCAGCAGCTTGCAGCAGGGTACGGGGACC. As protein: CASSLQQGTGT. The entire CDR3 protein is CASSLQQGTGTQYF.

Worth noting for this clone: The read ends 3 residues early relative to the CDR3; the germline J gene fills the gap. J is TRBJ2-3 and V is TRBV5-5; 7 nucleotides line up with TRBD2. V shed 7 bases and J 5 bases; nucleotides not matched to a gene: 10. Looked up from germline, CDR1 is SGHKS and CDR2 is YYEKEE (reference sequence). The CDR3 contains 14 residues. CDR3 sequence reads: CASAWGGVKDTQYF. The covered CDR3 bases are TGTGCCAGCGCATGGGGGGGAGTAAAAGATACG.

A remark on this clone: The read terminates 3 residues ahead of where the CDR3 ends, so the germline J gene completes it. The chain uses TRBV20-1 and TRBJ2-7, with D possibly TRBD2 on 5 matching bases. The ends were cut back, 4 bases at V and 3 bases at J, with 10 bases in the middle. The CDR3 consists of 12 residues. Germline assignment: CDR1 DFQATT and CDR2 SNEGSKA (reference sequence). The CDR3 reads CSATPGDYEQYF. Incomplete CDR3 DNA: TGCAGTGCTACCCCCGGGGACTACGAG.

The chain's CDR3 is CASSATGISPLHF. The CDR3 bases that were read are TGTGCCAGCAGTGCGACAGGAATCTCACCC. The chain carries TRBV6-4 and TRBJ1-6; D might be TRBD1 (6 bases). Read coverage stops 3 residues before the CDR3 terminus; the germline J gene supplies the remainder. From germline, CDR1 is MRHNA and CDR2 SNTAGT. The V end lost 4 bases, the J end lost 10 bases, and 11 bases lay between the germline ends. The CDR3 runs 13 residues.

A remark on this clone: Read sequence stops 3 residues before the CDR3 end, and the germline J gene provides the missing end. The J gene is TRBJ2-1, the V gene TRBV5-1; 8 bases are a match to TRBD1. The CDR3 loop spans 16 amino acids. Germline values: CDR1 SGHRS, CDR2 YFSETQ. V was pared by 4 bases and J by 3 bases, with 9 bases of the junction left unmatched. This chain's CDR3 is CASSLSPGQVYNEQFF. The CDR3 DNA, read in part, is TGCGCCAGCAGCCTTTCTCCGGGACAGGTCTACAATGAG.

Comments on this clone: The read gets to within 3 residues of the CDR3 end, and the germline J gene fills in the rest. The chain combines TRBV12-3 or TRBV12-4 with TRBJ2-3; weak D call: TRBD2 (7 bases). V shed 3 bases and J shed 6 bases, with 19 bases lying between them. This CDR3 contains 16 residues. CDR3 bases read: TGTGCCAGCAGTTTGGCCGGGGGGCGGTATGTTGATACG. The encoded protein is CASSLAGGRYVDT. The full CDR3 is CASSLAGGRYVDTQYF.

Remarks on this clone: The read comes to an end 3 residues before the CDR3 does, leaving the germline J gene to fill in the end. The J gene is TRBJ2-1, the V gene TRBV7-2; no clear D. With 7 bases removed from V and 3 bases from J, the gap between germline ends came to 13 bases. This CDR3 region has 14 residues. CDR1 and CDR2 from the germline V gene are SGHTA and FQGNSA. The covered CDR3 bases are TGTGCCAGCACGGGTCCGATCAACTACAATGAG. It translates to CASTGPINYNE. The whole CDR3 sequence is CASTGPINYNEQFF.

Concerning this clone itself: The CDR3 is cut off 3 residues early in the read; its end comes from the germline J gene. The V gene is TRBV19, the J gene TRBJ2-4; a weak D match, TRBD1 (8 bases). The CDR3 covers 13 residues. The germline gives CDR1 LNHDA, CDR2 SQIVND (reference sequence). This chain's CDR3 is CASSMDRDYGQYF. Incomplete CDR3 DNA: TGTGCCAGTAGTATGGACAGGGACTATGGT.

Worth noting for this clone: Read data end 3 residues before the CDR3 end; the end is taken from the germline J gene. This sequence joins TRBV10-3 and TRBJ1-5; D remains ambiguous. Trimming cost V 7 bases and J 0 bases, with 13 bases left between them. Germline V gene data show CDR1 as ENHRY and CDR2 as SYGVKD. CDR3 length equals 15 residues. The DNA read from the CDR3 is TGTGCCATCAAGGCGGAGTCAGATAGCAATCAGCCC. Translating it yields CAIKAESDSNQP. The full-length CDR3 reads as CAIKAESDSNQPQHF.

As for this clone: The read gets to within 3 residues of the CDR3 end, and the germline J gene fills in the rest. This chain links TRBV13 with TRBJ1-2; D is ambiguous. Between the trimmed V and J ends, which lost 5 bases and 2 bases, there was a span of 12 bases. Germline V gene sequence: CDR1 PRHDT, CDR2 FYEKMQ (reference sequence). This CDR3 region has 14 residues. This CDR3 is CASSLGQANYGYTF. The CDR3 bases that were read are TGTGCCAGCAGCCTGGGCCAAGCAAACTATGGC.

A remark on this clone: The read ends 3 residues early relative to the CDR3; the germline J gene fills the gap. V is TRBV28 and J is TRBJ1-2, with D maybe TRBD1 (6 bases). CDR3 length: 15 amino acids. CDR1 is MDHEN and CDR2 is SYDVKM in the germline V gene. Trimming pared 6 bases from V and 7 bases from J, leaving 21 bases between. Partial CDR3 DNA: TGTGCCAGCAGCGCGGTAATACAGGGTGTGGGTGGC. Translation gives CASSAVIQGVGG. Given in full, the CDR3 is CASSAVIQGVGGYTF.

As to this clone: Read sequence stops 3 residues before the CDR3 end, and the germline J gene provides the missing end. The V and J genes are TRBV29-1 and TRBJ1-4; D is possibly TRBD1 (6 bases). Germline CDR1 SQVTM, CDR2 ANQGSEA. The V gene lost 4 bases and the J gene lost 5 bases, with 8 bases spanning the gap. This CDR3 spans 12 amino acids. CDR3 amino acids: CSVGDINEKLFF. The sequenced part of the CDR3 DNA is TGCAGCGTTGGGGACATAAATGAAAAA.

A remark on this clone: The read falls 3 residues short of the CDR3 end, and the missing part is taken from the germline J gene. This chain links TRBV28 with TRBJ2-7, with D hard to call. CDR1 and CDR2 from the germline V gene are MDHEN and SYDVKM. Trimming stripped 2 bases from V and 2 bases from J, with 10 bases between. The CDR3 is 14 amino acids. This CDR3 is CASSLPQSTYEQYF. CDR3 DNA, as far as it was read: TGTGCCAGCAGTTTACCCCAGAGTACCTACGAG.

The chain's CDR3 is CSARDDREAFF. The part of the CDR3 DNA that was read is TGCAGTGCTAGAGATGACAGGGAA. The chain links TRBV20-1 to TRBJ1-1; D might be TRBD1 (6 bases). The CDR3 goes on 3 residues after the read ends, and that part is filled in from the germline J gene. Germline V gives CDR1 DFQATT, CDR2 SNEGSKA (reference sequence). This CDR3 spans 11 amino acids.

Comments on this clone: The sequenced fragment ends 3 residues before the CDR3 boundary, so the rest is inferred from the germline J gene. The chain couples TRBV4-1 to TRBJ2-3; perhaps TRBD2 as D (5 bases). Germline V gene data show CDR1 as MGHRA and CDR2 as YSYEKL. The CDR3 is 15 amino acids. Trimming stripped 4 bases from V and 5 bases from J, with 16 bases between. CDR3: CASSLGLLSIDTQYF. Partial CDR3 DNA: TGCGCCAGCAGCCTCGGACTCCTATCTATAGATACG.

Of note for this clone: The read halts 3 residues ahead of the CDR3 end, with the missing end drawn from the germline J gene. J is TRBJ2-3 and V is TRBV18; 9 nucleotides line up with TRBD1. Trimming took 2 bases from V and 3 from J; bases not matched to a gene: 6. The CDR3 is 16 residues long. Germline V lookup: CDR1 KGHSH, CDR2 LQKENI. CDR3 sequence: CASSPIIGQGTDTQYF. Partial CDR3 DNA: TGTGCCAGCTCACCAATCATTGGACAGGGGACAGATACG. The full variable domain, rest sourced from reference TRBV18 and TRBJ2-3, is NAGVMQNPRHLVRRRGQEARLRCSPMKGHSHVYWYRQLPEEGLKFMVYLQKENIIDESGMPKERFSAEFPKEGPSILRIQQVVRGDSAAYFCASSPIIGQGTDTQYFGPGTRLTVL.

To note about this clone: The sequenced fragment ends 3 residues before the CDR3 boundary, so the rest is inferred from the germline J gene. The V gene is TRBV7-2, the J gene TRBJ1-2, with unresolved D. The CDR3 has 15 residues. With 8 bases removed from V and 4 bases from J, the gap between germline ends came to 20 bases. The V gene's germline CDR1 is SGHTA and CDR2 FQGNSA. The CDR3 protein is CASQMKPGVGYGYTF. The covered CDR3 bases are TGTGCCAGCCAAATGAAGCCAGGAGTAGGCTATGGC.

Of note for this clone: With the read ending 3 residues before the CDR3 end, the germline J gene is used to fill in that end. The V call is TRBV18, the J call TRBJ1-4, with a possible D match to TRBD1 (6 bases). The V and J ends lost 6 bases and 3 bases respectively, with 14 bases between them. Germline V CDR1 and CDR2: KGHSH, LQKENI. The CDR3 contains 15 residues. The sequenced CDR3 bases are TGTGCCAGCTCCCACAGGGAAGGGGCTAATGAAAAA. This translates into CASSHREGANEK. The entire CDR3 is CASSHREGANEKLFF.